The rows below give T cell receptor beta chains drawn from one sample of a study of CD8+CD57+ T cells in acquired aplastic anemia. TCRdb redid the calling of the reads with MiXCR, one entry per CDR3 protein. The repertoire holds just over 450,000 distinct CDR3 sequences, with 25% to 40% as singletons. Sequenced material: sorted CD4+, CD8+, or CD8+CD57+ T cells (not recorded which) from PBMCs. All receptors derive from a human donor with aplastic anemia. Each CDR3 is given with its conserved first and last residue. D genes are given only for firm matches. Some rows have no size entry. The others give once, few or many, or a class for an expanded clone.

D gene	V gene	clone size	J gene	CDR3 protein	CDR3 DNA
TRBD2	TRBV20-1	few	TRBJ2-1	CSATGPLAGNEQFF	TGCAGTGCTACGGGTCCACTAGCGGGCAATGAGCAGTTCTTC
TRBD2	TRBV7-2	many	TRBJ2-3	CASSLAGQGTDTQYF	TGTGCCAGCAGCCTAGCGGGTCAGGGTACAGATACGCAGTATTTT
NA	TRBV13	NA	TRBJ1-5	CASRNRDKNQPQHF	TGTGCCAGCAGAAACCGGGACAAGAATCAGCCCCAGCATTTT
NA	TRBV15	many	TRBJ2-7	CATSRDKGGYEQYF	TGTGCCACCAGCAGAGATAAGGGTGGCTACGAGCAGTACTTC
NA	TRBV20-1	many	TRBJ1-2	CSAPTGGNSGYTF	TGCAGTGCTCCGACCGGGGGTAACTCCGGCTACACCTTC
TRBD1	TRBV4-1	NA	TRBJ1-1	CASSQGQGLMNTEAFF	TGCGCCAGCAGCCAGGGACAGGGACTTATGAACACTGAAGCTTTCTTT
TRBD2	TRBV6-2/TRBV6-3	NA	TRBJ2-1	CASSYLSTSGYNEQFF	TGTGCCAGCAGTTATCTCTCGACTAGCGGATACAATGAGCAGTTCTTC
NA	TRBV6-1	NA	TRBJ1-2	CASSEWRGGGYGYTF	TGTGCCAGCAGTGAATGGAGGGGGGGCGGCTATGGCTACACCTTC
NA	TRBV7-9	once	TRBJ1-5	CASSSTQHF	TGTGCCAGCAGCTCGACTCAGCATTTT
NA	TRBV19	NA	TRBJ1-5	CAWTGRRENQPQHF	TGTGCCTGGACCGGACGGCGGGAAAATCAGCCCCAGCATTTT
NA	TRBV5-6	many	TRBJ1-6	CASSLLLQRNSPLHF	TGTGCCAGCAGCTTGTTGTTACAGCGGAATTCACCCCTCCACTTT
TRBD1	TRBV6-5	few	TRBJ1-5	CASISTGGNQPQHF	TGTGCCAGCATTTCGACAGGGGGCAATCAGCCCCAGCATTTT
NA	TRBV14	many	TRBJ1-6	CASSQYLGQYNSPLHF	TGTGCCAGCAGCCAATATCTGGGACAATATAATTCACCCCTCCACTTT
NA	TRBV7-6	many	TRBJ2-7	CASSLDSAYEQYF	TGTGCCAGCAGCTTAGACAGTGCCTACGAGCAGTACTTC
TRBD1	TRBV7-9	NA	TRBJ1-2	CASNNRGGYTF	TGTGCCAGCAACAACAGGGGTGGCTACACCTTC
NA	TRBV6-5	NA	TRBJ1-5	CASSYSSTSNQPQHF	TGTGCCAGCAGTTACTCGAGCACTAGCAATCAGCCCCAGCATTTT
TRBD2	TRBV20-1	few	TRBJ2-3	CSAVAGPPTDTQYF	TGCAGTGCTGTAGCGGGGCCCCCCACAGATACGCAGTATTTT
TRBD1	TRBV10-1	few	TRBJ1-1	CASSDGRGAPEQTEAFF	TGCGCCAGCAGTGACGGCAGGGGGGCCCCAGAGCAGACTGAAGCTTTCTTT
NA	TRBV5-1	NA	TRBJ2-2	CASSGQGLTGELFF	TGCGCCAGCAGCGGGCAGGGGCTCACCGGGGAGCTGTTTTTT
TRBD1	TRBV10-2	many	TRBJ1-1	CASSENPSGTVNTEAFF	TGCGCCAGCAGTGAGAATCCTTCCGGGACAGTGAACACTGAAGCTTTCTTT
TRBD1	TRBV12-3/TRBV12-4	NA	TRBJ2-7	CASRKTGGLYEQYF	TGTGCCAGCAGGAAGACAGGGGGGCTTTACGAGCAGTACTTC
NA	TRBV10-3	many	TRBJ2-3	CAISVGSTDTQYF	TGTGCCATCAGTGTTGGTAGCACAGATACGCAGTATTTT
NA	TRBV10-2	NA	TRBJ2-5	CASSESRGTETQYF	TGCGCCAGCAGTGAGTCGCGGGGTACGGAGACCCAGTACTTC
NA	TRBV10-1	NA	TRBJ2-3	CASSGGITDTQYF	TGCGCCAGCAGTGGGGGTATCACAGATACGCAGTATTTT
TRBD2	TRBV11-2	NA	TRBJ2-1	CASSPGASGSSQFF	TGTGCCAGCAGCCCGGGGGCTAGCGGGAGTTCGCAGTTCTTC
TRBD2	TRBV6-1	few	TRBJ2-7	CASSKSSGSGYEQYF	TGTGCCAGCAGTAAATCTAGCGGGAGTGGGTACGAGCAGTACTTC
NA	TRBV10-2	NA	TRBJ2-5	CASKGVTGETQYF	TGTGCCAGCAAGGGGGTGACGGGAGAGACCCAGTACTTC
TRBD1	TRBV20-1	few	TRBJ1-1	CSAPMGTGTEAFF	TGCAGTGCTCCAATGGGGACAGGGACTGAAGCTTTCTTT
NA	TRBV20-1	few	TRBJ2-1	CSARERRGAHDEQFF	TGCAGTGCTAGAGAGCGACGGGGAGCACACGATGAGCAGTTCTTC
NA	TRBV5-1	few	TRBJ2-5	CASSPGTNQETQYF	TGCGCCAGCAGCCCCGGGACCAATCAAGAGACCCAGTACTTC
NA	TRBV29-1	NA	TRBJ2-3	CSVGTSTDTQYF	TGCAGCGTTGGGACTAGCACAGATACGCAGTATTTT
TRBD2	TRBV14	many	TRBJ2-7	CASSQVWTSGRREQYF	TGTGCCAGCAGCCAAGTATGGACTAGCGGGAGGCGAGAGCAGTACTTC
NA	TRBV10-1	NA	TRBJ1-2	CASSESADYGYTF	TGCGCCAGCAGTGAGTCGGCAGACTATGGCTACACCTTC
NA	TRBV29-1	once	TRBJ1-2	CSVEGQRRIYGYTF	TGCAGCGTTGAAGGTCAGAGACGGATCTATGGCTACACCTTC
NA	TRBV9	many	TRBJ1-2	CASSSKSGYTF	TGTGCCAGCAGCTCAAAATCCGGCTACACCTTC
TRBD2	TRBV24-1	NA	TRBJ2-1	CATSEGTSTYNEQFF	TGTGCCACCAGTGAGGGGACTAGCACTTACAATGAGCAGTTCTTC
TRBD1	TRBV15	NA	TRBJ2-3	CATSGGQGTQYF	TGTGCCACCAGCGGCGGACAGGGTACGCAGTATTTT
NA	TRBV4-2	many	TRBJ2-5	CASSQERETQYF	TGTGCCAGCAGCCAAGAAAGGGAGACCCAGTACTTC
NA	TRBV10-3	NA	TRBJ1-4	CAISLNEKLFF	TGTGCCATCAGTCTTAATGAAAAACTGTTTTTT